The next 18 T cell receptor beta chains were all read from a single sample in a study of CD8+CD57+ T cells in acquired aplastic anemia. According to the study, genomic DNA was the template for TCR beta VDJ and CDR3 profiling. TCRdb reprocessed the reads with MiXCR, giving one entry per CDR3 protein. The table lists approximately 95,000 distinct CDR3 sequences, 55% to 70% of them singletons. Patients who underwent sequencing had shown CD8+CD57+ cell expansion by flow cytometry. The sample comprised sorted CD4+, CD8+, or CD8+CD57+ T cells (not recorded which) from PBMCs. The receptor set was obtained from a human donor with aplastic anemia.

DNA for the CDR3: TGTGCCAGCAGTGGGACCCTACTGGGTGGCTACACCTTC. It codes for CASSGTLLGGYTF. The chain joins TRBV25-1 to TRBJ1-2; D remains ambiguous. Germline-derived CDR1 and CDR2 are MGHDK and SYGVNS. V lost 4 bases and J 7 bases, leaving 13 bases between the germline ends. The CDR3 is 13 residues long.

This clonotype was counted only a few times. The genes are TRBV15 and TRBJ1-2, with D possibly TRBD1 on 5 matching bases. V was pared by 0 bases and J by 3 bases, with 8 bases between. This CDR3 has 14 residues. The germline gives CDR1 LNHNV, CDR2 YYDKDF (reference sequence). CDR3 protein: CATSRDQGYYGYTF. The CDR3 bases are TGTGCCACCAGCAGAGACCAGGGATACTATGGCTACACCTTC.

This clonotype was counted a few times. The rearrangement uses TRBV24-1 and TRBJ2-2; no firm D call. In germline, CDR1 is KGHDR, CDR2 SFDVKD. Trimming removed 3 bases at V and 0 bases at J, with 13 bases between. The CDR3 sequence is 17 residues long. The CDR3 coding sequence is TGTGCCACCAGTGATGCCTCAAGAAGTACGAACACCGGGGAGCTGTTTTTT. Its protein product is CATSDASRSTNTGELFF.

The sample holds a few counts of this clonotype. The chain has TRBV20-1 and TRBJ2-5, with 7 bases aligning to TRBD1. The CDR3 sequence is 12 residues long. The V gene end was trimmed by 6 bases and the J gene end by 4 bases; junction bases not matched to a gene: 5. CDR1 DFQATT and CDR2 SNEGSKA come from the germline V gene (reference sequence). The CDR3 DNA reads TGCAGTGCATCGACAGGGAGAGAGACCCAGTACTTC. This codes for CSASTGRETQYF.

This sequence joins TRBV11-2 and TRBJ2-1, with D tentatively TRBD2 (7 bases). This CDR3 spans 16 amino acids. CDR1 and CDR2 from the germline V gene are SGHAT and FQNNGV. V was clipped by 3 bases and J by 2 bases, with 14 bases between them. The CDR3 sequence: CASSLGGRSPYNEQFF. The CDR3 nucleotides are TGTGCCAGCAGCTTGGGGGGGCGGTCCCCCTACAATGAGCAGTTCTTC.

The chain links TRBV24-1 to TRBJ2-1; D ambiguous. The CDR3 sequence is 12 residues long. Germline V gene sequence: CDR1 KGHDR, CDR2 SFDVKD. V lost 8 bases, J lost 7 bases, and 11 bases lay in between. DNA for the CDR3: TGTGCCACCAACCCGGGTGGGAATGAGCAGTTCTTC. This encodes CATNPGGNEQFF.

The rearrangement joins TRBV10-3 to TRBJ2-3, with D perhaps matching TRBD2 (6 bases). V was clipped by 3 bases and J by 6 bases, with 13 bases between them. CDR1 and CDR2 from the germline V gene are ENHRY and SYGVKD. This CDR3 contains 14 residues. This CDR3 is CAISDLGGWDTQYF. CDR3 DNA: TGTGCCATCAGTGACCTGGGGGGTTGGGATACGCAGTATTTT.

The chain is built from TRBV20-1 and TRBJ2-7, with TRBD1 matching 10 bases. The CDR3 covers 14 residues. Germline-derived CDR1 and CDR2 are DFQATT and SNEGSKA (reference sequence). With V trimmed by 4 bases and J by 6 bases, 9 bases remained unmatched. The DNA of the CDR3 is TGCAGTGCTACAACATTCCGGGACAGGGGCGAGCAGTACTTC. Translation: CSATTFRDRGEQYF.

The chain is built from TRBV5-8 and TRBJ2-7; TRBD1 matches 7 bases. CDR1 is SGHTS and CDR2 is YDEGEE in the germline V gene. V lost 2 bases and J lost 6; bases outside the gene matches: 11. The CDR3 has 15 amino acids. The CDR3 is CASSFRQGRYGEQYF. CDR3 DNA sequence: TGTGCCAGCAGCTTTAGACAGGGTCGTTATGGCGAGCAGTACTTC.

As concerns this clonotype: A read error is possible here, since a much larger clone lies one base away. The rearrangement links TRBV4-1 to TRBJ1-5; the D gene is possibly TRBD1 (5 bases). The CDR3 has 16 residues. Germline CDR1 MGHRA, CDR2 YSYEKL. CDR3 region: CASSQGGVGSNQSQHF. In nucleotides, the CDR3 is TGCGCCAGCAGCCAAGGAGGGGTTGGGAGCAATCAGTCCCAGCATTTT.

This chain uses TRBV19 with TRBJ2-7; D remains unclear. V dropped 4 bases and J dropped 6 bases, with 16 bases sitting between them. From germline, CDR1 is LNHDA and CDR2 SQIVND (reference sequence). This CDR3 has 14 residues. The DNA for the CDR3 is TGTGCCAGTAGTACGGATCGAACCCCGGCCGAGCAGTACTTC. Amino acids: CASSTDRTPAEQYF.

The chain couples TRBV20-1 to TRBJ2-5; possibly TRBD2 for D (7 bases). Germline CDR1 DFQATT, CDR2 SNEGSKA (reference sequence). The CDR3 loop spans 15 amino acids. Trimming removed 4 bases from V and 4 bases from J, with 19 bases in between. The CDR3 sequence: CSAKHQGGRGETQYF. CDR3 coding DNA: TGCAGTGCTAAGCATCAAGGGGGGAGGGGAGAGACCCAGTACTTC.

This rearrangement joins TRBV2 to TRBJ2-6, with no clear D. The germline V and J ends were trimmed by 8 bases and 0 bases, with 8 bases remaining between them. Germline V gene sequence: CDR1 SNHLY, CDR2 FYNNEI. This CDR3 has 14 residues. The CDR3 DNA follows: TGTGCCAGCCATTTAAGCTCTGGGGCCAACGTCCTGACTTTC. The encoded protein is CASHLSSGANVLTF.

The chain couples TRBV24-1 to TRBJ2-7; D gene uncertain. Germline values: CDR1 KGHDR, CDR2 SFDVKD. V was clipped by 2 bases and J by 3 bases, with 1 base between them. CDR3 length: 11 residues. CDR3: CATSDYYEQYF. The CDR3 coding sequence is TGTGCCACCAGTGATTACTACGAGCAGTACTTC.

The chain couples TRBV11-2 to TRBJ2-7, with 11 positions matching TRBD2. The CDR3 covers 16 residues. Trimming removed 6 bases from V and 0 bases from J; junction bases left unmatched: 7. From germline, CDR1 is SGHAT and CDR2 FQNNGV. DNA of the CDR3: TGTGCCAGCAGTCACACAGGGACTAGCGGCTCCTACGAGCAGTACTTC. Protein product: CASSHTGTSGSYEQYF.

This clonotype was found a few times. CDR3 DNA: TGTGCCAGTAGAGCAGCGGATCGTGGTACTGAAGCTTTCTTT. Its protein product is CASRAADRGTEAFF. The rearrangement joins TRBV19 to TRBJ1-1; D unclear. Per the germline V gene, CDR1 is LNHDA and CDR2 is SQIVND (reference sequence). The CDR3 is 14 residues long. Trimming took off 6 bases at V and 5 bases at J, with 16 bases between the two ends.

This clonotype occurred a few times. The CDR3 here is CASRVGQGADTQYF. The CDR3 region has the DNA TGTGCCAGCAGGGTAGGACAGGGGGCTGATACGCAGTATTTT. V and J are TRBV12-3 or TRBV12-4 and TRBJ2-3; TRBD1 matches 11 bases. Losses at the gene ends were 6 bases for V and 6 bases for J; bases not matched to a gene: 5. The CDR3 has 14 residues.

This clonotype occurred once. The CDR3: CASSIGHLNTEAFF. The CDR3 coding sequence is TGTGCCAGTAGTATCGGACATCTGAACACTGAAGCTTTCTTT. V is TRBV19 and J is TRBJ1-1, with D maybe TRBD1 (5 bases). The V gene's germline CDR1 is LNHDA and CDR2 SQIVND (reference sequence). This CDR3 has 14 amino acids. Trimming took 3 bases from V and 0 from J, leaving 8 bases between them.